Here is one T cell receptor beta chain with its context. At one boundary the junction diverges from the germline segment, which might be a read error. Relying on iRepertoire HTBI primers and Arm-PCR of CDR3 regions, the team built TCR beta libraries. TCRdb fed the multiplex PCR reads into MiXCR, producing one record per CDR3 protein. The table records 530,000 or so distinct CDR3 sequences, about 15% of them present only once. The data originate from a study of regulatory T cells in long-lasting Graves disease. Study in general: Graves' patients (newly diagnosed) had been on antithyroid drugs under 3 months.

Germline values: CDR1 MNHEY, CDR2 SVGAGI. CDR3 size: 17 residues. Time point noted: newly diagnosed GD, antithyroid drugs for less than 3 months. The TCR library was made from RNA that had been extracted from PBMCs in TRIzol. The same data also contributed to another study, on T cells in Graves' hyperthyroidism and ophthalmopathy. As that study records: The primer set for the first-round RT-PCR of the TCR CDR3 was HTBI.

The sample was peripheral blood mononuclear cells (PBMCs), taken at new diagnosis, from a patient treated with antithyroid drugs. This rearrangement joins TRBV6-5 to TRBJ2-1; D gene unclear. This TCR came from a man between 18 and 29 years old with Graves disease. DNA of the CDR3: TGTGCCAGCAGTTACTCGGGCCGACCCAGCTCCTACAATGAGCGGTTCTTC. Its translation is CASSYSGRPSSYNERFF.